This TCR beta chain was sequenced for a study of cytomegalovirus exposure and HLA in healthy donors. Study outcomes and limitations: It was taken for granted in presence/absence analyses that sequencing depth across donors was roughly uniform.

Germline lookup yields CDR1 SGHAT and CDR2 FQDESV (reference sequence). After removal of 7 bases from V and 4 bases from J, the junction contained 9 bases not matched to a gene. The CDR3 runs to 14 residues. PCR primers comprised 60 Vbeta and 13 Jbeta primers. Sequencing used immunoSEQ multiplex PCR; TCRdb keeps in-frame clones, though not all of them. The sample contains around 240,000 clones, 82% of which appear only once. Donors consisted of healthy bone marrow donors. A remark on this clone: No antigen is known for it.

Sequenced: PBMCs. The TCR was taken from a middle-aged woman in good health and CMV-seropositive. The chain employs TRBV11-1 and TRBJ2-7, with 8 bases lining up with TRBD1. In DNA, the CDR3 is TGTGCCAGCACGAGGCAGGGGGCAGGTTACGAGCAGTACTTC. It codes for CASTRQGAGYEQYF.